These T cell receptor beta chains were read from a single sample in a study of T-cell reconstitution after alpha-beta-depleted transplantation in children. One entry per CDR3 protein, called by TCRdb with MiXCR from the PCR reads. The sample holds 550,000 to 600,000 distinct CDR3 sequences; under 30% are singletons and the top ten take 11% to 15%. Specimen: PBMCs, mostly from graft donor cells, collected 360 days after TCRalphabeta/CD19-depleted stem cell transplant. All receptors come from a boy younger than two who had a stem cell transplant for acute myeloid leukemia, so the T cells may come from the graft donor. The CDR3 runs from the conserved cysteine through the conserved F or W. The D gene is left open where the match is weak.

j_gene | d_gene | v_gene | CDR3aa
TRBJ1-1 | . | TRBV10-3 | CAISDPGEVNTEAFF
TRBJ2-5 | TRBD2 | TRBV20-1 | CSARTSGGFLQETQYF
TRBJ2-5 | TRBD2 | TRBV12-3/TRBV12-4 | CASTFYSGGQSQETQYF
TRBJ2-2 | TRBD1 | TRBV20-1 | CSALDREGAGELFF
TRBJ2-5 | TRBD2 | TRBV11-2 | CASSEGRGLAGTVGRETQYF
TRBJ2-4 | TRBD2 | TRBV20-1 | CSASPVTGEGNIQYF
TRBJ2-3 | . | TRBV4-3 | CASSQGGLPNTDTQYF
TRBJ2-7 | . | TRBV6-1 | CASTPRQGTYSYEQYF
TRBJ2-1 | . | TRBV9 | CASSVDQGPYYNEQFF
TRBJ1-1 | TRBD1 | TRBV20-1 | CSARAPGGSWAFF
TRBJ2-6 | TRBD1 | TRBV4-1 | CASSQEHDRAYAGANVLTF
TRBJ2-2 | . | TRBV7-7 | CASSSRSPRELFF
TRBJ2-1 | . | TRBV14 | CASSQDWISYNEQFF
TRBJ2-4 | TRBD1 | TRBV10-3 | CAIRPQGVDIQYF
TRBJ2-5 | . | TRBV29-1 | CRHSGASQETQYF
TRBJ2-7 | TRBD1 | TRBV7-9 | CASSLAPGQPYEQYF
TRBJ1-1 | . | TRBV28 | CASSFNTELLGEAFF
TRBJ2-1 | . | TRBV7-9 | CASSLDRIHEQFF
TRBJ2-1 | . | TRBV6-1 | CASSDAGSSYNEQFF
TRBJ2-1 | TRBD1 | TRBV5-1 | CATGQGRDEQFF
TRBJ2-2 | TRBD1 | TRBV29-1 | CSAYRGGELFF
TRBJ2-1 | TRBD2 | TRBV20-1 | CSAHFAGGYNEQFF